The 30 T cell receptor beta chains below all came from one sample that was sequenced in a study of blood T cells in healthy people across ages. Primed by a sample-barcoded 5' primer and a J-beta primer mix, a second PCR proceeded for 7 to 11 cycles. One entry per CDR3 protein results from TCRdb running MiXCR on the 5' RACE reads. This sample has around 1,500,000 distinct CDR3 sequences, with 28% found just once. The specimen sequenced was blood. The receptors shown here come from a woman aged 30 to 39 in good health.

The CDR3 DNA follows: TGCGCCAGCAGCGCGACAGCCCTTAATGAAAAACTGTTTTTT. Residues: CASSATALNEKLFF. V is TRBV5-1 and J is TRBJ1-4; perhaps TRBD1 as D (5 bases). The V gene lost 4 bases and the J gene lost 4 bases, with 11 bases spanning the gap. Germline V gives CDR1 SGHRS, CDR2 YFSETQ. CDR3 size: 14 residues.

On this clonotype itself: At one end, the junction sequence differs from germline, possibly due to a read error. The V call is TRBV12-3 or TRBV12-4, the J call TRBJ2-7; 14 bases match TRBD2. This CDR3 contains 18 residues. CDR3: CAGSPWGLAGDKSYEQYF. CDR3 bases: TGTGCCGGCAGTCCATGGGGACTAGCGGGGGATAAGTCCTACGAGCAGTACTTC.

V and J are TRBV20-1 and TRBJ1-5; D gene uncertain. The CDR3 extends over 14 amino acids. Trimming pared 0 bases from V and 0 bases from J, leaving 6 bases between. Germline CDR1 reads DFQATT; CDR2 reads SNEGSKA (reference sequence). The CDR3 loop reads CSARDPSSNQPQHF. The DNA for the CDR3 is TGCAGTGCTAGAGATCCGAGTAGCAATCAGCCCCAGCATTTT.

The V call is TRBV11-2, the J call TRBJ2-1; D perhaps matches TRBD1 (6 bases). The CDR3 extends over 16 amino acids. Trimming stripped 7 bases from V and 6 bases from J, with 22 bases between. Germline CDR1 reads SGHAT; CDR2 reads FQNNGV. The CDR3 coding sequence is TGTGCCAGCAATACCCCTCGAAACAGGGAAGGCAATGAGCAGTTCTTC. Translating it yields CASNTPRNREGNEQFF.

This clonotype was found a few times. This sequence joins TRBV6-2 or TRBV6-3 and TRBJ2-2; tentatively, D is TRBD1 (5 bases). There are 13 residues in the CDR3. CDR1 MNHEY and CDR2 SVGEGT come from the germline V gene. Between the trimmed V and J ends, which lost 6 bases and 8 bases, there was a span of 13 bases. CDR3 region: CASRKTVSGELFF. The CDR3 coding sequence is TGTGCCAGCAGGAAGACAGTTTCAGGGGAGCTGTTTTTT.

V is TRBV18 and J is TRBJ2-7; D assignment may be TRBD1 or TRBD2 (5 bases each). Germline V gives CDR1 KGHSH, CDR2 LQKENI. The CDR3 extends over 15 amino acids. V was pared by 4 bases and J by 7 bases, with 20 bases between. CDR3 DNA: TGTGCCAGCTCACTTCAGGGAGACTACTACAATGAGCAGTACTTC. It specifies CASSLQGDYYNEQYF.

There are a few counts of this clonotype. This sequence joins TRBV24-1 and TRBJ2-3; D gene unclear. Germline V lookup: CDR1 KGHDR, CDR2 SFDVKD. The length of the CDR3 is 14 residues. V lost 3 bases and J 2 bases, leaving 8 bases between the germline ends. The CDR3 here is CATSDVGNTDTQYF. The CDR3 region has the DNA TGTGCCACCAGTGATGTAGGGAACACAGATACGCAGTATTTT.

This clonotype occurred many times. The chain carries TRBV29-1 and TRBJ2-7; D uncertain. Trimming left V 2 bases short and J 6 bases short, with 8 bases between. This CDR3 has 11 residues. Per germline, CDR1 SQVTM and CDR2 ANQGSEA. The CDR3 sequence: CSVERIREQYF. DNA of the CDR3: TGCAGCGTTGAAAGGATTCGCGAGCAGTACTTC.

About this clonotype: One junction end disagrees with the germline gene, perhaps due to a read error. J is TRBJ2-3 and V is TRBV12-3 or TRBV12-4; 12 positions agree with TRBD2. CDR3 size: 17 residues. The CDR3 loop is CVSSHKSSGRAVDTQYF. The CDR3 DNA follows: TGTGTCAGCAGTCATAAATCTAGCGGGAGGGCCGTGGATACGCAGTATTTT.

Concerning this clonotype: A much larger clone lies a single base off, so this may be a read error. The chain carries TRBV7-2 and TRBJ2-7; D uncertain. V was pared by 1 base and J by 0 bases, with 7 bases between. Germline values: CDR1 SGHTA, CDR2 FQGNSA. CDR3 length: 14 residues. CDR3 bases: TGTGCCAGCAGCTTAGGACTCCACTCCTACGAGCAGTACTTC. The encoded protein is CASSLGLHSYEQYF.

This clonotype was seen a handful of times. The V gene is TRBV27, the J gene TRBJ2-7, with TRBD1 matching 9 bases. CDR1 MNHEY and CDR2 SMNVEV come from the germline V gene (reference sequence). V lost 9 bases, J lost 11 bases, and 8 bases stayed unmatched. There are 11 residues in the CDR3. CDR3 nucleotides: TGTGCCAGTTCGAGGGACAGGGTGGAGTACTTC. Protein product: CASSRDRVEYF.

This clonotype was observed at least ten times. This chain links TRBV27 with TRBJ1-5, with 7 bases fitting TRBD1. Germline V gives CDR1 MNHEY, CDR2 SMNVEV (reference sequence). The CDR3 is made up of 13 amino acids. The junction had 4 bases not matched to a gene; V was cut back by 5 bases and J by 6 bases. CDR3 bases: TGTGCCAGCAGTAGAGGGGGCCGTCAGCCCCAGCATTTT. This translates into CASSRGGRQPQHF.

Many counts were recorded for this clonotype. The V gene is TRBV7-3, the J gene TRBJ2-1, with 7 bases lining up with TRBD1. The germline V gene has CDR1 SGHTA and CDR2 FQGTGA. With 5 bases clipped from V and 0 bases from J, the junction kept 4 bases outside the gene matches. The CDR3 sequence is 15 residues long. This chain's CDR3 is CASSTGQSSYNEQFF. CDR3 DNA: TGTGCCAGCAGCACGGGACAGAGCTCCTACAATGAGCAGTTCTTC.

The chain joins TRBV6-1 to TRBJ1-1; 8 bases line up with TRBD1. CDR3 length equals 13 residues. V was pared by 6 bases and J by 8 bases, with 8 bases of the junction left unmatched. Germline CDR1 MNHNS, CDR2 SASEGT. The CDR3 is CASSRQGRREAFF. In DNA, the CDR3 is TGTGCCAGCAGCAGACAGGGGCGCAGGGAAGCTTTCTTT.

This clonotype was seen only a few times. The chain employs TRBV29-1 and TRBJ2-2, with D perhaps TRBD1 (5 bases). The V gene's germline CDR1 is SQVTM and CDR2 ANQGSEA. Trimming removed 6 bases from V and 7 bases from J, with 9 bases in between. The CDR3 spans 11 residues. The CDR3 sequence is CSVRGGGELFF. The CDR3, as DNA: TGCAGCGTAAGGGGTGGCGGGGAGCTGTTTTTT.

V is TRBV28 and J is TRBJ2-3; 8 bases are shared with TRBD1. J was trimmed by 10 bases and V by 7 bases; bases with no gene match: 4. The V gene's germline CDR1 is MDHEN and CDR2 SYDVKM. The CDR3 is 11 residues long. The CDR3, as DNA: TGTGCCAGCAACAGGGGGAAGGCGCAGTATTTT. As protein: CASNRGKAQYF.

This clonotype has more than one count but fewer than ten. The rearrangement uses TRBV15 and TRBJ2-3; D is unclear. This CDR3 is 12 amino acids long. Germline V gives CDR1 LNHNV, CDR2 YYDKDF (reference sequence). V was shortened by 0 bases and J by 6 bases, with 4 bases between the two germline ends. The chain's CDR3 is CATSRDYDTQYF. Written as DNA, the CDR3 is TGTGCCACCAGCAGAGATTACGATACGCAGTATTTT.

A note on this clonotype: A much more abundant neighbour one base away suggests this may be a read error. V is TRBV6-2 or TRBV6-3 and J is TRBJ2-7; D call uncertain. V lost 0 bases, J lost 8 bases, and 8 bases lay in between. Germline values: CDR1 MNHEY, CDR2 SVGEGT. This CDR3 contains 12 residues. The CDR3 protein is CASSYSYSKQYF. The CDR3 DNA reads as TGTGCCAGCAGTTACTCGTATTCGAAGCAGTACTTC.

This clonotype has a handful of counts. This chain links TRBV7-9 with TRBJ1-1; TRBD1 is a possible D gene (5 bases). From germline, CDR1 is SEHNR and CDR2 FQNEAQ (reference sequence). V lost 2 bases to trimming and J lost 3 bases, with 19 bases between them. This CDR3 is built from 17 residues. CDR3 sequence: CASSLSRRQPLDTEAFF. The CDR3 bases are TGTGCCAGCAGCTTATCGAGAAGACAGCCTCTGGACACTGAAGCTTTCTTT.

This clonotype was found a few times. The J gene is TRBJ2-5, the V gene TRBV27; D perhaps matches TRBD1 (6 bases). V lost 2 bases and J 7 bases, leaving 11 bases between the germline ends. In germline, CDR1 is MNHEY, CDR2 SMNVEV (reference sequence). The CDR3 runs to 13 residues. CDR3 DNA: TGTGCCAGCAGTTTAGGGACAATTGGGACCCAGTACTTC. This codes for CASSLGTIGTQYF.

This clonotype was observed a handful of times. The CDR3 sequence: CSGLDPYEQYF. In nucleotides, the CDR3 is TGCAGCGGCCTGGACCCCTACGAGCAGTACTTC. The chain carries TRBV29-1 and TRBJ2-7; the D is unclear. V gave up 7 bases and J gave up 2 bases, with 9 bases separating them. This CDR3 is 11 amino acids long. Per the germline V gene, CDR1 is SQVTM and CDR2 is ANQGSEA.

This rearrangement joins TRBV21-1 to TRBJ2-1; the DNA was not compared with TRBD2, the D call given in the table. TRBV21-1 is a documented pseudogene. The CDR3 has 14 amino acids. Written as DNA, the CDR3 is TGTGCCAGCAGCAAAGATTCCGGACTAGTTGAGCAGTTCTTC. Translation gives CASSKDSGLVEQFF.

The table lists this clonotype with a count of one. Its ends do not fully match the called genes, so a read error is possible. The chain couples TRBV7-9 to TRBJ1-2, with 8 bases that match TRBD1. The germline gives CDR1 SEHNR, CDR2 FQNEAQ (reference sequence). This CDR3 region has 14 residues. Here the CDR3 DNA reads TGTGCCGGCAGCCGGGGACAGGCGATACATGGCTACACCTTC. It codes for CAGSRGQAIHGYTF.

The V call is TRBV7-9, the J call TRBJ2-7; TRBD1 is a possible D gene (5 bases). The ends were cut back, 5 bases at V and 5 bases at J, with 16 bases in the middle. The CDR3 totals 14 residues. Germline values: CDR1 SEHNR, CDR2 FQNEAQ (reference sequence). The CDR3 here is CASSKSDSHHEQYF. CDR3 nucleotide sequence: TGTGCCAGCAGCAAAAGCGACAGCCACCACGAGCAGTACTTC.

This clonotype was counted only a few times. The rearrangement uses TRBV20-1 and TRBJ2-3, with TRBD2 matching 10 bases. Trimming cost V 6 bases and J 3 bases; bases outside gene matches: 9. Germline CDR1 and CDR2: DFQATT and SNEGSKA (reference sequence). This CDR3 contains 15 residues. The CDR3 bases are TGCAGTGCCCCCCTTAGCGGGAGGTTAACAGATACGCAGTATTTT. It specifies CSAPLSGRLTDTQYF.

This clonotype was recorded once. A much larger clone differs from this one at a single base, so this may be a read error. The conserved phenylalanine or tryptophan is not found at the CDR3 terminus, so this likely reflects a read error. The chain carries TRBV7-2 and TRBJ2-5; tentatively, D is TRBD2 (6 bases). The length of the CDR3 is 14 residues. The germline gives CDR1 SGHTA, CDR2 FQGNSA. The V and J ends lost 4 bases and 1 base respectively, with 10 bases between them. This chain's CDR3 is CASSWISGQETQYV. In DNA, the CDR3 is TGTGCCAGCAGCTGGATTAGCGGCCAAGAGACCCAGTACGTC.

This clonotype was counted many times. CDR3 sequence (DNA): TGCAGCGCTAGGACAGGGGCGGGGGAGCAGTTCTTC. This sequence encodes CSARTGAGEQFF. This sequence joins TRBV29-1 and TRBJ2-1; TRBD1 aligns across 9 bases. Looked up from germline, CDR1 is SQVTM and CDR2 is ANQGSEA. The length of the CDR3 is 12 residues. J lost 10 bases, V lost 7 bases, and 8 bases had no gene match.

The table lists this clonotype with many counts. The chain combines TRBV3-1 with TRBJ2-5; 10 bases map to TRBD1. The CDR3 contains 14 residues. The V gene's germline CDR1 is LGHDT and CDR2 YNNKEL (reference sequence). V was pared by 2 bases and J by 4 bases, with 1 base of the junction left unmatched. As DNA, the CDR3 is TGTGCCAGCAGCCAACGGGACAGGGGAGAGACCCAGTACTTC. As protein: CASSQRDRGETQYF.

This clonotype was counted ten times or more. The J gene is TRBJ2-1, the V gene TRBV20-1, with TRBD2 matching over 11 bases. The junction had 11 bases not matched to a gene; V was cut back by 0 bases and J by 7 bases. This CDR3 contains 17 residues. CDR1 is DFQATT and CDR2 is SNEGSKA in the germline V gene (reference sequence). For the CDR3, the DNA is TGCAGTGCTAGAGAACAACTAGCGGGAGCGGGTTCTAATGAGCAGTTCTTC. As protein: CSAREQLAGAGSNEQFF.

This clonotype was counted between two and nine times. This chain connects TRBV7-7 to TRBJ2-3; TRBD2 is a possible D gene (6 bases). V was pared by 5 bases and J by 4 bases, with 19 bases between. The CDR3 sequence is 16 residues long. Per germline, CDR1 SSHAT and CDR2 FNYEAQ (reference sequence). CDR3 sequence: CASSPRELDVADTQYF. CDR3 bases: TGTGCCAGCAGCCCGCGGGAATTAGATGTCGCAGATACGCAGTATTTT.